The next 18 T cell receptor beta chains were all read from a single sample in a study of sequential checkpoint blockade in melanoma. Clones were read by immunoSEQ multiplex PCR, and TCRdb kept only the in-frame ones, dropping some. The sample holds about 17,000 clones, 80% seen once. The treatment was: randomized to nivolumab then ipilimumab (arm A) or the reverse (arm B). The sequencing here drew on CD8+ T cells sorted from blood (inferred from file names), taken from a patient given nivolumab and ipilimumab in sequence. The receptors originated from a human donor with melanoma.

The CDR3 protein is CASSLTPAEAFF. In nucleotides, the CDR3 is TGTGCCAGCAGTCTGACACCCGCTGAAGCTTTCTTT. V gene TRBV4-2 combines with J gene TRBJ1-1; unclear D gene. CDR1 is LGHNA and CDR2 is YNFKEQ in the germline V gene. The CDR3 has 12 residues. Deletions cut 6 bases from V and 6 bases from J, with 11 bases between.

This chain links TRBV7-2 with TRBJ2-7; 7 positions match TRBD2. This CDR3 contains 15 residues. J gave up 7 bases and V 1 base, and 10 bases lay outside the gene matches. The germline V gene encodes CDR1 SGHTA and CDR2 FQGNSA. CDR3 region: CASSLDAGGGWEQYF. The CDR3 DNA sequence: TGTGCCAGCAGCTTAGATGCTGGCGGGGGATGGGAGCAGTACTTC.

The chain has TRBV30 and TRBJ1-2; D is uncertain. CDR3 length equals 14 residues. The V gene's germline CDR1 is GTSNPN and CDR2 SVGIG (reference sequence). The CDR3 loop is CASTVEHSNYGYTF. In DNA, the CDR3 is TGTGCTTCAACAGTCGAACACTCCAACTATGGCTACACCTTC.

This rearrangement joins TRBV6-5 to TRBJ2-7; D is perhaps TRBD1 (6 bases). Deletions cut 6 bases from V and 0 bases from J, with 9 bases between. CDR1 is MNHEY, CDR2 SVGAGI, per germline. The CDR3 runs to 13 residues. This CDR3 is CASSLRGSYEQYF. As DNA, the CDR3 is TGTGCCAGCAGCCTCAGGGGCTCCTACGAGCAGTACTTC.

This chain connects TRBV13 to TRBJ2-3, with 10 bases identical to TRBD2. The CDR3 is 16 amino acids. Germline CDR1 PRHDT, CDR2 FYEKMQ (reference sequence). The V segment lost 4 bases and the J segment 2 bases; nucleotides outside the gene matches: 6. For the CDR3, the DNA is TGTGCCAGCAGCTCCAGACTAGCGGGTGACACAGATACGCAGTATTTT. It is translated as CASSSRLAGDTDTQYF.

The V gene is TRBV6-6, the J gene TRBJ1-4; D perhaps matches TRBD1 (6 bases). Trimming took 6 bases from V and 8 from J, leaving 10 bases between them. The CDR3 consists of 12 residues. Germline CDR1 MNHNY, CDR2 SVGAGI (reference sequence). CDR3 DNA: TGTGCCAGCAGCGGGACATCAGAAAAACTGTTTTTT. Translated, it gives CASSGTSEKLFF.

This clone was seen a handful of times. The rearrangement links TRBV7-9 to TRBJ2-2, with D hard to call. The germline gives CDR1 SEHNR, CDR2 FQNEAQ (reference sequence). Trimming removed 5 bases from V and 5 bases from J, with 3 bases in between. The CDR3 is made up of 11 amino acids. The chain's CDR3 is CASSQTGELFF. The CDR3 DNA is TGTGCCAGCAGCCAAACCGGGGAGCTGTTTTTT.

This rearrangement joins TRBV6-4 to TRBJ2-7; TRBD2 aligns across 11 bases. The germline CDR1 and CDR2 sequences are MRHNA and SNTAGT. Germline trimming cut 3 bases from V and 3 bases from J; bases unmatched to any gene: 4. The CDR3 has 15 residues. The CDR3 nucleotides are TGTGCCAGCAGTGAGGGGACTAGCGGTATCTACGAGCAGTACTTC. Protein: CASSEGTSGIYEQYF.

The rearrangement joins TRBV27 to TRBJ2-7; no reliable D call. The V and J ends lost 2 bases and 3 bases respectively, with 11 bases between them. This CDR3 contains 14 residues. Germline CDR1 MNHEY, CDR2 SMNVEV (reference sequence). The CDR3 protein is CASSLRSNHYEQYF. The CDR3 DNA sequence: TGTGCCAGCAGTTTACGGTCCAACCACTACGAGCAGTACTTC.

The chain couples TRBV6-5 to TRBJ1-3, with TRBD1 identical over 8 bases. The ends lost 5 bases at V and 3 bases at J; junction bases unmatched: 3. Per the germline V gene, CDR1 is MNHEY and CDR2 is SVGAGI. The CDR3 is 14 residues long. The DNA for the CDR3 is TGTGCCAGCAGTACCGGACAGGGTGGAAACACCATATATTTT. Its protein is CASSTGQGGNTIYF.

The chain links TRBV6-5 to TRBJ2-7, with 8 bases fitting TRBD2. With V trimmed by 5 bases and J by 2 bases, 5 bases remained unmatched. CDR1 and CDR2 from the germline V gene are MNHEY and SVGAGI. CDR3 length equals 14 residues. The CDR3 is CASSVAGRAYEQYF. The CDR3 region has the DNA TGTGCCAGCAGTGTAGCGGGAAGGGCCTACGAGCAGTACTTC.

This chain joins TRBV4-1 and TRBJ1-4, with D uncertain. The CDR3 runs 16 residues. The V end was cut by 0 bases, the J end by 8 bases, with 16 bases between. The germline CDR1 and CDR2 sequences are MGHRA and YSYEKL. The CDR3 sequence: CASSQEPLWAEEKLFF. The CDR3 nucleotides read TGCGCCAGCAGCCAAGAACCGCTTTGGGCTGAGGAAAAACTGTTTTTT.

In DNA, the CDR3 is TGTGCCAGCAGTACGTTAGGACAGGGGGCTATCGGGGAGCTGTTTTTT. Amino acid sequence: CASSTLGQGAIGELFF. The genes are TRBV6-6 and TRBJ2-2; 11 positions agree with TRBD1. The CDR3 extends over 16 amino acids. In germline, CDR1 is MNHNY, CDR2 SVGAGI (reference sequence). With 5 bases clipped from V and 7 bases from J, the junction kept 9 bases outside the gene matches.

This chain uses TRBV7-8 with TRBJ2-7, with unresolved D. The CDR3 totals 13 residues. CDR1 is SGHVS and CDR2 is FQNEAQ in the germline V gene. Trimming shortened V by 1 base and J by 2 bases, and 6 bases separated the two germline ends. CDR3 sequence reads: CASSLDGPYEQYF. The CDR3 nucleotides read TGTGCCAGCAGCTTAGACGGTCCCTACGAGCAGTACTTC.

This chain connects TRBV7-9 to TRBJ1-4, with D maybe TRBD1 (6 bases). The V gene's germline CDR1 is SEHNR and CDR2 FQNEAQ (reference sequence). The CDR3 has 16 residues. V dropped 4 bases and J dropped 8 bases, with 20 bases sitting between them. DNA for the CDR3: TGTGCCAGCAGCTCGCCCTGGACAGCGGGGATGGAAAAACTGTTTTTT. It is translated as CASSSPWTAGMEKLFF.

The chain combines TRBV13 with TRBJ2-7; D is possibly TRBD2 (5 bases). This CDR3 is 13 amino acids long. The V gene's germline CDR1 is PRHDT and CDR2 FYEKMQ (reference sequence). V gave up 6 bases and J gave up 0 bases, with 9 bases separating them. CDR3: CASSSGSSYEQYF. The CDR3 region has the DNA TGTGCCAGCAGTTCTGGGAGCTCCTACGAGCAGTACTTC.

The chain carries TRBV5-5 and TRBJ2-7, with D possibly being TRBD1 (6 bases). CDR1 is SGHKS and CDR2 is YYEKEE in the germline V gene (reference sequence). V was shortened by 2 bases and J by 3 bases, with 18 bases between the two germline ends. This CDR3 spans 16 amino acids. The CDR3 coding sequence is TGTGCCAGCAGCTTCGGCGCGCCAGGGGCCTACTACGAGCAGTACTTC. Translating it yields CASSFGAPGAYYEQYF.

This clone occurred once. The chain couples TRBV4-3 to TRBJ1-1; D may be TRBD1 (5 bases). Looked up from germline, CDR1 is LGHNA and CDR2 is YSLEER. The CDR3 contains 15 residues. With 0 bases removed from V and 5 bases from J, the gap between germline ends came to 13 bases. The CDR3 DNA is TGCGCCAGCAGCCAAGATTGGTTTCGGGGGACTGAAGCTTTCTTT. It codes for CASSQDWFRGTEAFF.